This is a list of T cell receptor beta chains from one sample in a study of blood T cell repertoires in COVID-19. Assay: immunoSEQ multiplex PCR; the TCRdb copy retains only in-frame clones and omits some. Of over 200,000 clones listed, approximately 84% are singletons. Sequenced material: peripheral blood. Source of these receptors: a man aged 40-50 years with active or convalescent COVID-19. The CDR3 runs from the conserved cysteine through the conserved F or W. D genes are given only for firm matches. Some rows have no size entry. The others give once, few or many, or a class for an expanded clone.

d_call j_call v_call clone_size cdr3_nt cdr3_aa
TRBD1 TRBJ1-2 TRBV19 - TGTGCCAGTAGTATAAACCCGTCGGGACAGGTGAATGGCTACACCTTC CASSINPSGQVNGYTF
- TRBJ1-2 TRBV28 - TGTGCCAGCAGCCCCAGGGCAGTTAACTATGGCTACACCTTC CASSPRAVNYGYTF
- TRBJ1-4 TRBV4-1 few TGCGCCAGCAGCCCCAGGGCGGGGAGAGAAAAACTGTTTTTT CASSPRAGREKLFF
TRBD1 TRBJ1-1 TRBV2 - TGTGCCAGCATCGAGACAGGGGCCCTGAACACTGAAGCTTTCTTT CASIETGALNTEAFF
- TRBJ1-2 TRBV27 - TGTGCCAGCAGTTTTTGGGCTTCTGGAGGCTACACCTTC CASSFWASGGYTF
- TRBJ2-2 TRBV2 - TGTGCCAGCAGAGGACAGACTAACACCGGGGAGCTGTTTTTT CASRGQTNTGELFF
TRBD1 TRBJ1-2 TRBV18 - TGTGCCAGCTCACCAGAGGGACAGGGCTCTGGCTACACCTTC CASSPEGQGSGYTF
- TRBJ1-2 TRBV14 - TGTGCCAGCAGCCCAAATATGGGGGCCGGCTACACCTTC CASSPNMGAGYTF
TRBD1 TRBJ1-6 TRBV5-5 - TGTGCCAGCAGCTTCCCCGGGACAGGGATAACACCCCTCCACTTT CASSFPGTGITPLHF
- TRBJ1-1 TRBV28 - TGTGCCAGCACCCCGGTGAACCTGAACACTGAAGCTTTCTTT CASTPVNLNTEAFF
- TRBJ2-7 TRBV7-2 - TGTGCCAGCAGCTGGAGGGGGGGCGGCGAGCAGTACTTC CASSWRGGGEQYF
- TRBJ1-2 TRBV2 few TGTGCCAGCAGTTCTTACGCGGAGGGCTACACCTTC CASSSYAEGYTF
- TRBJ2-7 TRBV4-1 - TGCGCCAGCAGCCTGGCCAGGGGTAGGTACGAGCAGTACTTC CASSLARGRYEQYF
TRBD1 TRBJ1-1 TRBV29-1 once TGCAGCGACTCGCGGACAGGCCTCACTGAAGCTTTCTTT CSDSRTGLTEAFF
- TRBJ1-2 TRBV24-1 - TGTGCCACCAGGAGCGGGGACCTCTATGGCTACACCTTC CATRSGDLYGYTF
TRBD2 TRBJ2-1 TRBV7-2 - TGTGCCAGCAGCAAATGGACTAGCGAGTACAATGAGCAGTTCTTC CASSKWTSEYNEQFF
TRBD1 TRBJ2-7 TRBV5-1 - TGCGCCAGCAGCCTCAGGACAGGGGACTTCTCCTACGAGCAGTACTTC CASSLRTGDFSYEQYF
- TRBJ1-5 TRBV7-8 - TGTGCCAGCAGCTTAGCTATATCCTATCAGCCCCAGCATTTT CASSLAISYQPQHF
- TRBJ1-4 TRBV12-5 - TGTGCTAGTGGTTCCACTCCCCTACTTTTAGAGACTTATGAAAAACTGTTTTTT CASGSTPLLLETYEKLFF
TRBD1 TRBJ1-5 TRBV10-3 - TGTGCCACCGCTGAACCGATGGACAGGGAAGATCAGCCCCAGCATTTT CATAEPMDREDQPQHF
TRBD1 TRBJ1-6 TRBV7-3 - TGTGCCAGCAGCCCGACAGGGAACAATTCACCCCTCCACTTT CASSPTGNNSPLHF
TRBD1 TRBJ1-2 TRBV2 - TGTGCCAGCAGCCTGCCGGGACAGGACGTACTTAACTATGGCTACACCTTC CASSLPGQDVLNYGYTF
TRBD1 TRBJ1-1 TRBV5-1 - TGCGCCAGCAGCTTGGTCGGACAGGGGTGGGGACCTGAAGCTTTCTTT CASSLVGQGWGPEAFF